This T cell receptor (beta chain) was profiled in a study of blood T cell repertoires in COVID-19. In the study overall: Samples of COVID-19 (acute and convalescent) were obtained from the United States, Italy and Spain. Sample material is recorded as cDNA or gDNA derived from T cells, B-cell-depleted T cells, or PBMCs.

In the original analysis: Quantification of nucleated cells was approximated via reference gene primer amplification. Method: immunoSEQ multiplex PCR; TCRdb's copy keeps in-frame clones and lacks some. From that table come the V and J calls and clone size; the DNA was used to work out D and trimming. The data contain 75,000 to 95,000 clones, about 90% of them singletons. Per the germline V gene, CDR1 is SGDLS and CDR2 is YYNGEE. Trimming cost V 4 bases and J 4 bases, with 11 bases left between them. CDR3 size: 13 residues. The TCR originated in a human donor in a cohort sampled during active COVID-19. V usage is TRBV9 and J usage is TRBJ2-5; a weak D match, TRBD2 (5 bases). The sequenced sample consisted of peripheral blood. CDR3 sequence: CASSPGWGETQYF. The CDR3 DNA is TGTGCCAGCAGCCCGGGATGGGGAGAGACCCAGTACTTC.